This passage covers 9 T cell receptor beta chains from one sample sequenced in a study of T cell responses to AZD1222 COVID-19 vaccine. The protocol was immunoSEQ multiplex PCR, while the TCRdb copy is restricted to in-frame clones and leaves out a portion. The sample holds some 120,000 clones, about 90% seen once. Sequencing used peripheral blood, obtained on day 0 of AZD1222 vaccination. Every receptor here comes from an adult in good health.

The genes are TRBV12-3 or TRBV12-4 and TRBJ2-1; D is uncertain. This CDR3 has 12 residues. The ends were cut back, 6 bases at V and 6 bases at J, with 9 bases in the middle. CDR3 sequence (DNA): TGTGCCAGCAGCCCCGCGATCAATGAGCAGTTCTTC. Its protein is CASSPAINEQFF.

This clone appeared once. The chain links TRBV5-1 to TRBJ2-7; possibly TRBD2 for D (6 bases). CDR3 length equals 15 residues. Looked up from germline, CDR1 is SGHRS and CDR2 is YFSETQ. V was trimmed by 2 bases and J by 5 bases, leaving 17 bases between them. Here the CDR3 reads CASSFGWGLRDEQYF. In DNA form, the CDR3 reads TGCGCCAGCAGCTTTGGGTGGGGACTCAGGGACGAGCAGTACTTC.

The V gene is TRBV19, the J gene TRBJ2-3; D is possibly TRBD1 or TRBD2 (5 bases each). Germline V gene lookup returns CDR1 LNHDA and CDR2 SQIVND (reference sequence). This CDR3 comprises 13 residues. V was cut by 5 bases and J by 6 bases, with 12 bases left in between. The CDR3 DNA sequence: TGTGCCAGTAGTTGGGACCAGGTGGATACGCAGTATTTT. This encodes CASSWDQVDTQYF.

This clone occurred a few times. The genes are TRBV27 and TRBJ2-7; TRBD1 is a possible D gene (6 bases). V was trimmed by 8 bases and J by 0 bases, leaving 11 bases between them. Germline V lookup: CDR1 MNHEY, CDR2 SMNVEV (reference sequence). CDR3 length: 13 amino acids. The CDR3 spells CASSDRSSYEQYF. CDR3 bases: TGTGCCAGCTCTGACAGGAGCTCCTACGAGCAGTACTTC.

CDR3 residues: CASSSPWRVNGHEQYF. In DNA, the CDR3 is TGTGCCAGCAGTTCCCCATGGCGGGTAAATGGCCACGAGCAGTACTTC. The chain combines TRBV28 with TRBJ2-7, with D tentatively TRBD2 (5 bases). CDR3 length: 16 residues. Trimming took off 4 bases at V and 5 bases at J, with 21 bases between the two ends. Germline V lookup: CDR1 MDHEN, CDR2 SYDVKM.

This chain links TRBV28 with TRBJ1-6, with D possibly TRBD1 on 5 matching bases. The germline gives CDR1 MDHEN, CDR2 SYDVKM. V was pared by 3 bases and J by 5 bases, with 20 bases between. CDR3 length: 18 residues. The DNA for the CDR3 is TGTGCCAGCAGTTTCCTACCGGGGGAGACTGTTGATAATTCACCCCTCCACTTT. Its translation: CASSFLPGETVDNSPLHF.

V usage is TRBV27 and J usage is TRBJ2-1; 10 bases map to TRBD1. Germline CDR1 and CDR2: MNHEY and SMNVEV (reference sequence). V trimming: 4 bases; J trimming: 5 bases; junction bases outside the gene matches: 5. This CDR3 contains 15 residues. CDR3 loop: CASSSDRGLHNEQFF. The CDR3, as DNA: TGTGCCAGCAGTTCCGACAGGGGGCTTCACAATGAGCAGTTCTTC.

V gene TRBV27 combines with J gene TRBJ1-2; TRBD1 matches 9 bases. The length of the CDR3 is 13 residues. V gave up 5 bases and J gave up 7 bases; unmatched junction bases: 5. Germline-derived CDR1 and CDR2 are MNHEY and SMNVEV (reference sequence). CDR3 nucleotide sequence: TGTGCCAGCAGTGGTGGGGACAGGGTTGGCTACACCTTC. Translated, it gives CASSGGDRVGYTF.

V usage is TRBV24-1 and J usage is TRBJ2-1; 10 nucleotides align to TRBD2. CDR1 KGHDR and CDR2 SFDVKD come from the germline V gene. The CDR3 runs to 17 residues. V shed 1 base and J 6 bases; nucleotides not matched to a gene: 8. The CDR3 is CATSDFSRTSGSNEQFF. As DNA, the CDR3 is TGTGCCACCAGTGATTTTTCACGGACTAGCGGCAGCAATGAGCAGTTCTTC.